This T cell receptor (beta chain) was sequenced during a study of blood T cell repertoires in COVID-19. TCRdb's table, derived via immunoSEQ multiplex PCR, lists solely in-frame clones and lacks some. The sample contains some 250,000 clones, 82% of which appear only once. The CDR3 is 16 residues long. The sample was peripheral blood. The chain has TRBV21-1 and TRBJ2-2; no DNA check was done on the table's D call, TRBD2. TRBV21-1 counts as a pseudogene. This sequence originates from a woman younger than 30 with acute or convalescent COVID-19. The CDR3 nucleotides read TGTGCCCGGGGCCCCGGGACTCCCCCTAACACCGGGGAGCTGTTTTTT. Its translation: CARGPGTPPNTGELFF.